A selection of T cell receptor beta chains follows, all from one sample in a study of cytomegalovirus exposure and HLA in healthy donors. The repertoire was sequenced with immunoSEQ multiplex PCR; TCRdb's copy has only in-frame clones and lacks some. The sample holds about 160,000 clones. The sequenced sample was PBMCs. The source is a man aged 30-40 years in good health and CMV-seronegative. Both conserved end residues are part of each CDR3. The order of the fields is CDR3 protein, J gene, V gene.

CDR3 protein: CASSSGDSYNEQFF; J gene: TRBJ2-1; V gene: TRBV5-1
CDR3 protein: CASLDRYDEQFF; J gene: TRBJ2-1; V gene: TRBV6-1
CDR3 protein: CASSGQGTYNEQFF; J gene: TRBJ2-1; V gene: TRBV5-1
CDR3 protein: CASSALGGEKLFF; J gene: TRBJ1-4; V gene: TRBV9
CDR3 protein: CASSLIGTMRTDTQYF; J gene: TRBJ2-3; V gene: TRBV27
CDR3 protein: CASSIDQSGVRLAFF; J gene: TRBJ1-1; V gene: TRBV19
CDR3 protein: CASSLVGVNTEAFF; J gene: TRBJ1-1; V gene: TRBV5-4
CDR3 protein: CASRAGTSGSYPQYF; J gene: TRBJ2-3; V gene: TRBV5-1
CDR3 protein: CASSLERASTDTQYF; J gene: TRBJ2-3; V gene: TRBV5-4
CDR3 protein: CASRPYETSGGDNEQFF; J gene: TRBJ2-1; V gene: TRBV19
CDR3 protein: CASSPSGDRGQVVYGYTF; J gene: TRBJ1-2; V gene: TRBV7-9
CDR3 protein: CASSPGQLYEQYF; J gene: TRBJ2-7; V gene: TRBV10-1
CDR3 protein: CASSDLSSTEAFF; J gene: TRBJ1-1; V gene: TRBV2
CDR3 protein: CASSSGLSYNEQFF; J gene: TRBJ2-1; V gene: TRBV7-3
CDR3 protein: CASSPTGGLTGNTIYF; J gene: TRBJ1-3; V gene: TRBV5-4
CDR3 protein: CASSTRFNQPQHF; J gene: TRBJ1-5; V gene: TRBV25-1
CDR3 protein: CASSSTGQRGNTIYF; J gene: TRBJ1-3; V gene: TRBV28
CDR3 protein: CASSGGGTGVYNEQFF; J gene: TRBJ2-1; V gene: TRBV5-4
CDR3 protein: CASSPGTVGGYGYTF; J gene: TRBJ1-2; V gene: TRBV5-1
CDR3 protein: CASSYSNAGTGNIQYF; J gene: TRBJ2-4; V gene: TRBV6-5
CDR3 protein: CASSLSETYEQYF; J gene: TRBJ2-7; V gene: TRBV28
CDR3 protein: CASSLGDLETQYF; J gene: TRBJ2-5; V gene: TRBV7-8
CDR3 protein: CASSLVATYNEQFF; J gene: TRBJ2-1; V gene: TRBV7-8
CDR3 protein: CASSSTAYEQYF; J gene: -; V gene: TRBV11-1
CDR3 protein: CASSGGGGPTYEQYF; J gene: TRBJ2-7; V gene: TRBV5-1
CDR3 protein: CASRGRGSNTEAFF; J gene: TRBJ1-1; V gene: TRBV27
CDR3 protein: CASRLARGLEQFF; J gene: TRBJ2-1; V gene: TRBV11-2
CDR3 protein: CATSREIGGGANVLTF; J gene: TRBJ2-6; V gene: TRBV15
CDR3 protein: CASSLVVGASGRAGHNEQFF; J gene: TRBJ2-1; V gene: TRBV7-6